The rows below give T cell receptor beta chains drawn from one sample of a study of T cell repertoires in cytomegalovirus infection. TCRdb called the reads again in MiXCR, with one record for every CDR3 protein. This sample has 630,000 or so distinct CDR3 sequences, with more than 20% found just once. The specimen was CD8+ T cells from PBMCs. These receptor sequences come from a human donor in good health (CMV status not recorded). Some clones in this sample may be carry-over from other donors' samples. Each CDR3 is given with its conserved first and last residue. The order of the fields is V gene, clone size, J gene, D gene, CDR3 DNA, CDR3 protein. D genes are given only for firm matches. Rows give clone size only sometimes, using once, few, many, or a class for an expanded clone.

TRBV7-9	few	TRBJ2-1	TRBD1	TGTGCCAGCAGCAGGACAGGGCTAAGTTTC	CASSRTGLSF
TRBV6-5	NA	TRBJ1-1	NA	TGTGCCAGCAGTTACTCGACAGGCCCCACTGAAGCTTTCTTT	CASSYSTGPTEAFF
TRBV7-2	many	TRBJ2-2	NA	TGTGCCAGCTGCCCCGGGGAGCTGTTTTTT	CASCPGELFF
TRBV28	NA	TRBJ1-1	NA	TGTGCCAGCAGTTTAATGGATCTCGACACTGAAGCTTTCTTT	CASSLMDLDTEAFF
TRBV6-2/TRBV6-3	few	TRBJ2-7	TRBD1	TGTGCCAGCAGCACTGGACAGGGGATCTACGAGCAGTACTTC	CASSTGQGIYEQYF
TRBV7-9	NA	TRBJ2-3	TRBD1	TGTGCCAGCAGCTCTATGGGACAGGGGTACGCAGATACGCAGTATTTT	CASSSMGQGYADTQYF
TRBV7-2	many	TRBJ2-7	NA	TGTGCCAGCAGCTTAGCCCAGGTCCGCTACGAGCAGTACTTC	CASSLAQVRYEQYF
TRBV7-8	many	TRBJ2-3	NA	TGTGCCAGCAGCTTCGGCCAGAGGACAGATACGCAGTATTTT	CASSFGQRTDTQYF
TRBV6-5	many	TRBJ1-2	NA	TGTGCCAGCTGCGGGGATTCTTATGGCTACACCTTC	CASCGDSYGYTF
TRBV11-3	NA	TRBJ2-1	NA	TGTGCCAGCAGCCCCCTGGGGGGGGGGGCCGACAATGAGCAGTTCTTC	CASSPLGGGADNEQFF
TRBV6-6	NA	TRBJ1-1	NA	TGTGCCAGCAGTTTTCCCCTCAGTATCACCGGCGCTGAAGCTTTCTTT	CASSFPLSITGAEAFF
TRBV24-1	NA	TRBJ2-3	NA	TGTGCCACCAGTGCCATTGTGGGGACGCAGGGTACGCAGTATTTT	CATSAIVGTQGTQYF
TRBV2	NA	TRBJ2-5	NA	TGTGCCAGCAGTGAAGTTAGGACAGAAGAGACCCAGTACTTC	CASSEVRTEETQYF
TRBV7-9	NA	TRBJ2-6	NA	TGTGCCAGCAGCTTAGAGCGTAACTCTGGGGCCAACGTCCTGACTTTC	CASSLERNSGANVLTF
TRBV5-1	NA	TRBJ1-2	TRBD1	TGCGCCAGCAGCCCCTCCCGGGACAGGGGAACTAACTATGGCTACACCTTC	CASSPSRDRGTNYGYTF
TRBV27	NA	TRBJ2-3	NA	TGTGCCAGCAGTCCCTACCCGGGGCCTACTCGCACAGATACGCAGTATTTT	CASSPYPGPTRTDTQYF
TRBV20-1	NA	TRBJ2-1	TRBD2	TGCAGTGCTAGTTATAGCGGGGAGGTCTACAATGAGCAGTTCTTC	CSASYSGEVYNEQFF
TRBV10-2	NA	TRBJ2-1	NA	TGCGCCAGTTGGGGGACATCCGGAAATGAGCAGTTCTTC	CASWGTSGNEQFF
TRBV7-4	NA	TRBJ2-1	NA	TGTGCCAGCAGCATAGAAGGACTAAGGTACAATGAGCAGTTCTTC	CASSIEGLRYNEQFF
TRBV12-3/TRBV12-4	few	TRBJ1-2	NA	TGTGCCAGCAGTTTAAGTCAGAACTATGGCTACACCTTC	CASSLSQNYGYTF
TRBV28	NA	TRBJ2-7	TRBD1	TGTGCCAGCTGGACAGGGGGCGAGGGCGAGCAGTACTTC	CASWTGGEGEQYF
TRBV7-2	many	TRBJ2-1	NA	TGTGCCAGCAGCCCTTGGGACCTCCCGGATGAGCAGTTCTTC	CASSPWDLPDEQFF
TRBV5-4	few	TRBJ2-1	NA	TGTGCCAGCAGCTTGCGGGGTGGAGGGGATTACAATGAGCAGTTCTTC	CASSLRGGGDYNEQFF
TRBV28	many	TRBJ2-3	TRBD2	TGTGCCAGCAGTTTAGTAGCGGGGGGAGGCACAGATACGCAGTATTTT	CASSLVAGGGTDTQYF
TRBV28	few	TRBJ2-5	NA	TGTGCCAGCAGTTTTCGCAGGGAGAGGGAGACCCAGTACTTC	CASSFRRERETQYF
TRBV7-6	many	TRBJ1-1	NA	TGTGCCAGCAGCTTAGGTACGGTCTACAACACTGAAGCTTTCTTT	CASSLGTVYNTEAFF